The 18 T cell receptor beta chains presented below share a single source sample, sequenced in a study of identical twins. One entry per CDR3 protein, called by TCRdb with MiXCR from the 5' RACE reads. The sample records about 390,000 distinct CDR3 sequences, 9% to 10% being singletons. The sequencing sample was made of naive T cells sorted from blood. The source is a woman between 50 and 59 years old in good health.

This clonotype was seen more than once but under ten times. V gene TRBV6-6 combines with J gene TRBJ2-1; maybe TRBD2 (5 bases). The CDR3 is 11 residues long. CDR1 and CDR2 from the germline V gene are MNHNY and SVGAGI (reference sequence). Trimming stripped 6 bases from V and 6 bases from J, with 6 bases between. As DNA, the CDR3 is TGTGCCAGCAGGGAGGTCAATGAGCAGTTCTTC. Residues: CASREVNEQFF.

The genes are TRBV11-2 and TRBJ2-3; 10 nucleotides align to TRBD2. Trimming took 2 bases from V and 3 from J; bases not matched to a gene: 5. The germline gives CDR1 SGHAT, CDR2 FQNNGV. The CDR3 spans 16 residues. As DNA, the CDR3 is TGTGCCAGCAGCTTAAATAGCGGGAGGTGGACAGATACGCAGTATTTT. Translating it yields CASSLNSGRWTDTQYF.

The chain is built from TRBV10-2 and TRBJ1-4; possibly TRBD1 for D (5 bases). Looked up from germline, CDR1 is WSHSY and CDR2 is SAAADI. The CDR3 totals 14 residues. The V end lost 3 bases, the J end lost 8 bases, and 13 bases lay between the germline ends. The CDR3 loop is CASSERGAWEKLFF. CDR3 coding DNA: TGCGCCAGCAGTGAAAGGGGCGCATGGGAAAAACTGTTTTTT.

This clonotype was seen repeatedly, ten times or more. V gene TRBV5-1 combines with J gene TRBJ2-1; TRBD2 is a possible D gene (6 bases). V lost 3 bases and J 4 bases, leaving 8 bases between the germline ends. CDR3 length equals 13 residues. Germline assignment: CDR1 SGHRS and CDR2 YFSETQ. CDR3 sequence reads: CASSYSGYNEQFF. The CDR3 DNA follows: TGCGCCAGCAGCTATAGCGGTTACAATGAGCAGTTCTTC.

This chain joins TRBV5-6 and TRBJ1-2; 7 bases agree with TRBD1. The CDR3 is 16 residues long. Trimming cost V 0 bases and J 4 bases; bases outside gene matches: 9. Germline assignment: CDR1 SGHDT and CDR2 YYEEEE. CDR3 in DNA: TGTGCCAGCAGCTTGGAGGGGGACAGATTCATCTATGGCTACACCTTC. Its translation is CASSLEGDRFIYGYTF.

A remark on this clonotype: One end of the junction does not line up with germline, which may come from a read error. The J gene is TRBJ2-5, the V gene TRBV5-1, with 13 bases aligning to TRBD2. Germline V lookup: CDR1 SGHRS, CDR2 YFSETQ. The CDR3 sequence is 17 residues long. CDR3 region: CVSRGLAGFKSKETQYF. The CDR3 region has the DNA TGCGTCAGCAGGGGACTAGCGGGATTTAAATCTAAAGAGACCCAGTACTTC.

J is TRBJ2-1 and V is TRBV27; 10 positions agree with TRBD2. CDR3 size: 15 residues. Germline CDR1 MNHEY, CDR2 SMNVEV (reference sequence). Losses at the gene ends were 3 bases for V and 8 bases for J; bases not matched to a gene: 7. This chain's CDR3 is CASSLLAGELDEQFF. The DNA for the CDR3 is TGTGCCAGCAGTTTGCTAGCGGGAGAGTTGGATGAGCAGTTCTTC.

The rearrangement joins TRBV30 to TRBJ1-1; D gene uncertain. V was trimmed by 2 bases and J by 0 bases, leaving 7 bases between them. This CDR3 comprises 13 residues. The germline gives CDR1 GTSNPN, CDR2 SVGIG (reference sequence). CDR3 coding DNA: TGTGCCTGGAGTCCGGGGATGAACACTGAAGCTTTCTTT. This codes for CAWSPGMNTEAFF.

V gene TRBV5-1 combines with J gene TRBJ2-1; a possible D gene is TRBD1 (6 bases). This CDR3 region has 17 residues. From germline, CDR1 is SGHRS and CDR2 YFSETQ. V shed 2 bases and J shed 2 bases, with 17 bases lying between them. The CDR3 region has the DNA TGCGCCAGCAGCTTCGACCAGAGGGGGATAACCTACAATGAGCAGTTCTTC. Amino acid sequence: CASSFDQRGITYNEQFF. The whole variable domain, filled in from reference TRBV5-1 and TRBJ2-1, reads KAGVTQTPRYLIKTRGQQVTLSCSPISGHRSVSWYQQTPGQGLQFLFEYFSETQRNKGNFPGRFSGRQFSNSRSEMNVSTLELGDSALYLCASSFDQRGITYNEQFFGPGTRLTVL.

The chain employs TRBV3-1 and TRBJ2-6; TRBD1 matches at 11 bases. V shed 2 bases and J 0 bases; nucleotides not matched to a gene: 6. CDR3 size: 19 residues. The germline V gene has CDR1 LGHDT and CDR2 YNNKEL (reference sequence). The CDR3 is CASSQLTGTGGSGANVLTF. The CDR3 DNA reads TGTGCCAGCAGCCAACTTACCGGGACAGGGGGCTCTGGGGCCAACGTCCTGACTTTC.

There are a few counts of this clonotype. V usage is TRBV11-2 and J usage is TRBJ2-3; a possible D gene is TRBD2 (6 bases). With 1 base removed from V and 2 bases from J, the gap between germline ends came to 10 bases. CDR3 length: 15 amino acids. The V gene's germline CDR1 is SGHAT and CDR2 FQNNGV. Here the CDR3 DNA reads TGTGCCAGCAGCTTAGGGGGGAGGAACACAGATACGCAGTATTTT. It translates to CASSLGGRNTDTQYF. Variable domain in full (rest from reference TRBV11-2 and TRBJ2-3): EAGVAQSPRYKIIEKRQSVAFWCNPISGHATLYWYQQILGQGPKLLIQFQNNGVVDDSQLPKDRFSAERLKGVDSTLKIQPAKLEDSAVYLCASSLGGRNTDTQYFGPGTRLTVL.

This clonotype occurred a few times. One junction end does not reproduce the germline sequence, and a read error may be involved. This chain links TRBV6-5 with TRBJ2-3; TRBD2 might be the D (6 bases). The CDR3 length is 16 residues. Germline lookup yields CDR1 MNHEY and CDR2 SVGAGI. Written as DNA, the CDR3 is TGTGCCAGCAGTTCAAGTGAAATAGCGGAAACAGATATGCAGTATTTT. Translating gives CASSSSEIAETDMQYF.

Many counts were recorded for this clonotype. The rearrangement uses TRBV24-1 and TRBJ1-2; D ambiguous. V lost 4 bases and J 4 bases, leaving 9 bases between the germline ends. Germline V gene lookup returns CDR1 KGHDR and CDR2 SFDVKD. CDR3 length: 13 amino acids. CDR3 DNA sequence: TGTGCCACCAGTGAGAGCAGTCGCTATGGCTACACCTTC. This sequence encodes CATSESSRYGYTF.

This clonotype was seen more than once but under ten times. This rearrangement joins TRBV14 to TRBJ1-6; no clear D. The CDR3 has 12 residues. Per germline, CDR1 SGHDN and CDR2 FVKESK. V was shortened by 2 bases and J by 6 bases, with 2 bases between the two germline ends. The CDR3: CASSQFNSPLHF. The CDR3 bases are TGTGCCAGCAGCCAATTTAATTCACCCCTCCACTTT. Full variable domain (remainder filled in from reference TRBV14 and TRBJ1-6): EAGVTQFPSHSVIEKGQTVTLRCDPISGHDNLYWYRRVMGKEIKFLLHFVKESKQDESGMPNNRFLAERTGGTYSTLKVQPAELEDSGVYFCASSQFNSPLHFGNGTRLTVT.

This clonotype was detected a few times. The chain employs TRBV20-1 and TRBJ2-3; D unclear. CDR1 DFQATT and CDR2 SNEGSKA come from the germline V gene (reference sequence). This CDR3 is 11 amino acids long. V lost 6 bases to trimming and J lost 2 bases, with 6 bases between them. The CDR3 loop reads CSARYTDTQYF. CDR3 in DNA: TGCAGTGCGAGGTACACAGATACGCAGTATTTT.

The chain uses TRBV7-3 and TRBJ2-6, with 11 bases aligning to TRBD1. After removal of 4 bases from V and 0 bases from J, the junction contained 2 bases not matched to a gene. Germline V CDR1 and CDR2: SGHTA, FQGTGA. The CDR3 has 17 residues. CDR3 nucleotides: TGTGCCAGCAGCTGGGACAGGGGGAACTCTGGGGCCAACGTCCTGACTTTC. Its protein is CASSWDRGNSGANVLTF.

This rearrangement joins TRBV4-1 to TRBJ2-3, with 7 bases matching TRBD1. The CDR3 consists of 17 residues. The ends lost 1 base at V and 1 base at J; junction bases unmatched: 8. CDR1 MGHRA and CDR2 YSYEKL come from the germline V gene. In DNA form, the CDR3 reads TGCGCCAGCAGCCAAGGGAGACAGGGCCGGGGCACAGATACGCAGTATTTT. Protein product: CASSQGRQGRGTDTQYF.

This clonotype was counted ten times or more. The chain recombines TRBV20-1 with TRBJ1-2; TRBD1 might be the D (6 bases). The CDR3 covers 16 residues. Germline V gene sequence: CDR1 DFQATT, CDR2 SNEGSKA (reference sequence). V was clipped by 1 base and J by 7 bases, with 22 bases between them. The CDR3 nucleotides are TGCAGTGCTAGAGTACAGCATCCTGGACAGTCTCTTGGCTACACCTTC. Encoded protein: CSARVQHPGQSLGYTF.